The 28 T cell receptor beta chains below all came from one sample that was sequenced in a study of blood T cells in healthy people across ages. A second PCR of roughly 7 to 11 cycles used a sample-barcoded 5' primer and a J-beta primer mix. MiXCR was run by TCRdb on the 5' RACE reads, yielding one entry per CDR3 protein. The sample records some 860,000 distinct CDR3 sequences, about 56% being singletons. What was sequenced was blood. These receptors were collected from a man in his forties in good health.

This clonotype has a handful of counts. The chain joins TRBV14 to TRBJ2-3, with 12 bases identical to TRBD2. Germline CDR1 is SGHDN and CDR2 is FVKESK. This CDR3 comprises 16 residues. J was trimmed by 4 bases and V by 5 bases; bases with no gene match: 7. CDR3 nucleotide sequence: TGTGCCAGCAGCAATCGACTAGCGGGAGAAGCAGATACGCAGTATTTT. Residues: CASSNRLAGEADTQYF.

In DNA form, the CDR3 reads TGTGCCAGCAGCCAAGGCACCACGCGGGGCGCGGTGGAGACCCAGTACTTC. Protein: CASSQGTTRGAVETQYF. The rearrangement links TRBV3-1 to TRBJ2-5, with a possible D match to TRBD2 (6 bases). Trimming shortened V by 1 base and J by 5 bases, and 20 bases separated the two germline ends. Per the germline V gene, CDR1 is LGHDT and CDR2 is YNNKEL (reference sequence). CDR3 length equals 17 residues.

The chain carries TRBV11-3 and TRBJ2-7; no definite D call. The CDR3 contains 12 residues. Germline V gene lookup returns CDR1 SGHNT and CDR2 YENEEA. V lost 5 bases to trimming and J lost 7 bases, with 12 bases between them. CDR3 sequence (DNA): TGTGCCAGCAGCCACACGGGCAGGGAGCAGTACTTC. It specifies CASSHTGREQYF.

This chain links TRBV28 with TRBJ2-5; D is perhaps TRBD2 (5 bases). Deletions cut 6 bases from V and 5 bases from J, with 10 bases between. CDR3 length equals 12 residues. CDR1 and CDR2 from the germline V gene are MDHEN and SYDVKM. Here the CDR3 reads CASRGEWETQYF. Here the CDR3 DNA reads TGTGCCAGCAGGGGAGAATGGGAGACCCAGTACTTC.

This clonotype was seen a handful of times. The gene calls are TRBV4-3 and TRBJ1-2; D is possibly TRBD1 (6 bases). Germline loops: CDR1 LGHNA, CDR2 YSLEER. CDR3 length equals 18 residues. V lost 3 bases, J lost 4 bases, and 24 bases lay in between. CDR3 protein: CASSHLLRGGYGSYGYTF. The CDR3 nucleotides read TGCGCCAGCAGCCACCTACTGAGGGGGGGGTATGGTAGCTATGGCTACACCTTC.

This chain uses TRBV20-1 with TRBJ2-1; TRBD2 aligns across 8 bases. Losses at the gene ends were 1 base for V and 5 bases for J; bases not matched to a gene: 7. There are 15 residues in the CDR3. Per the germline V gene, CDR1 is DFQATT and CDR2 is SNEGSKA (reference sequence). In DNA form, the CDR3 reads TGCAGTGCTAGAGCCGCAAGCGGGGGAGACAATGAGCAGTTCTTC. Protein sequence: CSARAASGGDNEQFF.

About this clonotype: A much larger clone lies a single base off, so this may be a read error. V usage is TRBV20-1 and J usage is TRBJ2-6; tentatively, D is TRBD1 or TRBD2 (5 bases each). The CDR3 contains 13 residues. Per the germline V gene, CDR1 is DFQATT and CDR2 is SNEGSKA (reference sequence). Trimming left V 1 base short and J 14 bases short, with 15 bases between. The CDR3 DNA is TGCAGTGCTAGAGGGGGGACCCTTAACATCCTGACTTTC. It yields the protein CSARGGTLNILTF.

A few counts support this clonotype. The chain combines TRBV9 with TRBJ1-2, with 9 bases lining up with TRBD1. The CDR3 has 15 residues. Germline-derived CDR1 and CDR2 are SGDLS and YYNGEE. V shed 0 bases and J 3 bases; nucleotides not matched to a gene: 3. The CDR3 bases are TGTGCCAGCAGCGTAGGGCGACAGGGGGACTATGGCTACACCTTC. Translation: CASSVGRQGDYGYTF.

V and J are TRBV20-1 and TRBJ2-1, with D perhaps TRBD2 (6 bases). CDR3 size: 14 residues. Germline V gene data show CDR1 as DFQATT and CDR2 as SNEGSKA (reference sequence). V dropped 4 bases and J dropped 9 bases, with 19 bases sitting between them. The DNA for the CDR3 is TGCAGTGCTACCCGGGACTCCGGAGGCCCTGAGCAGTTCTTC. The encoded protein is CSATRDSGGPEQFF.

This chain joins TRBV15 and TRBJ1-2, with 7 nucleotides matching TRBD1. V dropped 5 bases and J dropped 8; count of bases not matched to a gene: 5. CDR1 is LNHNV, CDR2 YYDKDF, per germline (reference sequence). The CDR3 totals 12 residues. Here the CDR3 DNA reads TGTGCCACCAGCGAAACAGGGGTAGGCTACACCTTC. Translation gives CATSETGVGYTF.

This clonotype was observed a few times. The gene calls are TRBV28 and TRBJ2-6; D is unresolved. CDR1 is MDHEN, CDR2 SYDVKM, per germline. V lost 3 bases, J lost 1 base, and 7 bases lay in between. The CDR3 contains 15 residues. This chain's CDR3 is CASSFHGSGANVLTF. CDR3 DNA: TGTGCCAGCAGTTTCCATGGGTCTGGGGCCAACGTCCTGACTTTC.

Comments on this clonotype: A read error may produce the germline difference seen at one junction end. This sequence joins TRBV7-9 and TRBJ2-3; 9 nucleotides match TRBD1. CDR1 is SEHNR, CDR2 FQNEAQ, per germline (reference sequence). The CDR3 spans 15 residues. Here the CDR3 reads CASNLRGQGADTQYF. The CDR3 DNA is TGTGCCAGCAACTTACGGGGACAGGGAGCAGATACGCAGTATTTT.

This clonotype was observed at least ten times. The V call is TRBV29-1, the J call TRBJ2-1; 15 positions agree with TRBD2. The length of the CDR3 is 14 residues. Germline CDR1 is SQVTM and CDR2 is ANQGSEA. J was trimmed by 7 bases and V by 7 bases; bases with no gene match: 5. This CDR3 is CSAPGLAGGNEQFF. CDR3 nucleotide sequence: TGCAGCGCCCCGGGACTAGCGGGGGGAAATGAGCAGTTCTTC.

V gene TRBV21-1 combines with J gene TRBJ2-7; the table calls TRBD2, which could not be checked here. TRBV21-1 is given as a pseudogene. The CDR3 spans 15 residues. CDR3 coding DNA: TGTGCCAGGGAGGGAGAAGGAGGAAGGGTTTACGAGCAGTACTTC. It encodes CAREGEGGRVYEQYF.

The chain carries TRBV2 and TRBJ2-1; TRBD1 matches 11 bases. Per the germline V gene, CDR1 is SNHLY and CDR2 is FYNNEI. The length of the CDR3 is 15 residues. Trimming removed 5 bases from V and 7 bases from J; junction bases left unmatched: 7. DNA of the CDR3: TGTGCCAGCAGTTCCGGGACAGGGGGATGGAATGAGCAGTTCTTC. Protein product: CASSSGTGGWNEQFF.

The V and J genes are TRBV14 and TRBJ1-5; TRBD1 matches 8 bases. J was trimmed by 9 bases and V by 3 bases; bases with no gene match: 10. CDR1 is SGHDN, CDR2 FVKESK, per germline. The CDR3 has 15 amino acids. The CDR3 DNA reads TGTGCCAGCAGCCACGGACAGGGAAAATCAGGGCCCCAGCATTTT. Its protein product is CASSHGQGKSGPQHF.

V usage is TRBV7-8 and J usage is TRBJ2-3; TRBD1 matches at 7 bases. The CDR3 consists of 14 residues. Trimming at V came to 8 bases and at J to 4 bases, leaving 9 bases not matched to a gene. Germline assignment: CDR1 SGHVS and CDR2 FQNEAQ. The CDR3 reads CASVLTGTADTQYF. CDR3 DNA: TGTGCCAGCGTCTTGACAGGGACGGCAGATACGCAGTATTTT.

The chain employs TRBV12-3 or TRBV12-4 and TRBJ1-2; 7 bases are shared with TRBD1. V lost 5 bases to trimming and J lost 7 bases; unmatched junction nucleotides: 7. There are 13 residues in the CDR3. CDR3 region: CASSRQGSRGYTF. CDR3 sequence (DNA): TGTGCCAGCAGTCGACAGGGAAGTCGTGGCTACACCTTC.

The chain recombines TRBV20-1 with TRBJ2-1; D is unclear. Per the germline V gene, CDR1 is DFQATT and CDR2 is SNEGSKA (reference sequence). The V end was cut by 0 bases, the J end by 8 bases, with 14 bases between. CDR3 length: 14 amino acids. The CDR3 spells CSARDPKRVHEQFF. The CDR3 coding sequence is TGCAGTGCTAGAGATCCTAAGCGTGTTCATGAGCAGTTCTTC.

V gene TRBV15 combines with J gene TRBJ2-6; 8 bases match TRBD1. The CDR3 is 15 residues long. V dropped 3 bases and J dropped 2; count of bases not matched to a gene: 0. Per the germline V gene, CDR1 is LNHNV and CDR2 is YYDKDF (reference sequence). Here the CDR3 reads CATSRDRAGANVLTF. The CDR3 nucleotides are TGTGCCACCAGCAGGGACAGGGCTGGGGCCAACGTCCTGACTTTC.

This sequence joins TRBV6-1 and TRBJ2-2; 12 bases match TRBD2. CDR3 length: 17 residues. Germline-derived CDR1 and CDR2 are MNHNS and SASEGT. V shed 5 bases and J 4 bases; nucleotides not matched to a gene: 8. The CDR3 DNA reads TGTGCCAGCAGTACGGTACTAGCGGGAGGCCCCACCGGGGAGCTGTTTTTT. Protein: CASSTVLAGGPTGELFF.

The rearrangement uses TRBV12-5 and TRBJ1-2; D call uncertain. CDR3 length: 13 residues. The V end lost 3 bases, the J end lost 2 bases, and 7 bases lay between the germline ends. Germline loops: CDR1 LGHNT, CDR2 FRNRAP. Written as DNA, the CDR3 is TGTGCTAGTGGTTTATTGACGAACTATGGCTACACCTTC. This codes for CASGLLTNYGYTF. Full variable domain (outside the CDR3, taken from reference TRBV12-5 and TRBJ1-2): DARVTQTPRHKVTEMGQEVTMRCQPILGHNTVFWYRQTMMQGLELLAYFRNRAPLDDSGMPKDRFSAEMPDATLATLKIQPSEPRDSAVYFCASGLLTNYGYTFGSGTRLTVV.

This clonotype has only a few counts. This chain uses TRBV6-1 with TRBJ2-1, with TRBD1 as a possible D gene (5 bases). The CDR3 consists of 15 residues. CDR1 is MNHNS and CDR2 is SASEGT in the germline V gene. Trimming took 2 bases from V and 4 from J, leaving 12 bases between them. The CDR3 nucleotides are TGTGCCAGCAGTGAACTGGCAGGGCCTTACAATGAGCAGTTCTTC. It codes for CASSELAGPYNEQFF.

The V and J genes are TRBV20-1 and TRBJ2-5; perhaps TRBD2 as D (7 bases). This CDR3 has 19 residues. The V gene's germline CDR1 is DFQATT and CDR2 SNEGSKA (reference sequence). The ends were cut back, 0 bases at V and 5 bases at J, with 28 bases in the middle. The CDR3 DNA reads TGCAGTGCTAGAGATCTCGCTAGCGGAGGTGGGGGCGGGTTTGAGACCCAGTACTTC. This translates into CSARDLASGGGGGFETQYF.

This clonotype was observed a few times. The V call is TRBV4-2, the J call TRBJ2-1, with 9 bases lining up with TRBD2. In germline, CDR1 is LGHNA, CDR2 YNFKEQ. The ends lost 0 bases at V and 2 bases at J; junction bases unmatched: 8. The CDR3 spans 18 residues. The CDR3 DNA reads TGTGCCAGCAGCCAAGATAGCGGGAGACCTTTGACCTACAATGAGCAGTTCTTC. Its translation is CASSQDSGRPLTYNEQFF.

The CDR3 loop is CASSPLAGNYNEQYF. The CDR3 DNA sequence: TGTGCCAGCAGTCCACTAGCGGGTAATTACAATGAGCAGTACTTC. V and J are TRBV27 and TRBJ2-7; 9 bases agree with TRBD2. The CDR3 length is 15 residues. Germline trimming cut 5 bases from V and 7 bases from J; bases unmatched to any gene: 12. Germline V gives CDR1 MNHEY, CDR2 SMNVEV (reference sequence).

The chain has TRBV12-3 or TRBV12-4 and TRBJ1-4; D perhaps matches TRBD1 (6 bases). Trimming took off 6 bases at V and 3 bases at J, with 8 bases between the two ends. The CDR3 is 13 amino acids. The CDR3 is CASRGTSNEKLFF. The CDR3 nucleotides read TGTGCCAGCAGAGGGACATCTAATGAAAAACTGTTTTTT.

V and J are TRBV12-3 or TRBV12-4 and TRBJ2-7; no definite D call. This CDR3 region has 14 residues. V shed 3 bases and J shed 0 bases, with 9 bases lying between them. The CDR3 DNA follows: TGTGCCAGCAGTTTTCTGGCAGCCTCCTACGAGCAGTACTTC. This sequence encodes CASSFLAASYEQYF.